The TCR beta chain under discussion was sequenced for a study of OX40 agonist ivuxolimab in advanced cancers. The study in broad terms: The costimulatory receptor OX40 (CD134) was targeted by ivuxolimab, a fully human IgG2 agonistic monoclonal antibody. Peripheral TCRbeta sequencing aimed to test whether ivuxolimab altered TCR sequence diversity and caused clonal T-cell expansion. The dose-escalation cohort was 82.7% male with a mean age of approximately 60 years, ranging from about 23 to 85. Of the roughly 52 dose-escalation patients, hepatocellular carcinoma was present in 19, melanoma in around 15, renal cell carcinoma in 9 and head and neck cancer in 9. Intravenous ivuxolimab was administered to patients every 2 weeks at six dose levels: 0.01, 0.1, 0.3, 1.5, 3 and 10 mg/kg. Patients were allowed to have had prior anti-PD-1, anti-PD-L1 or anti-CTLA-4 therapy, and more than 35% of the dose-escalation patients had been treated with checkpoint inhibitors. The paper covers the monotherapy dose-escalation part of the phase I ivuxolimab trial, which included N ≈ 52 patients. Three dose-escalation patients achieved partial responses, one with hepatocellular carcinoma and two with cutaneous melanoma.

Patients with autoimmune disease history or receiving systemic immunosuppression were excluded from the trial. Peripheral blood for TCR sequencing was collected from all dose cohorts at baseline, on cycle 4 day 1, and on cycle 7 day 1. The samples were drawn from a first-in-human, open-label, multicenter phase I dose-escalation trial of ivuxolimab. Adults with locally advanced or metastatic melanoma, renal cell carcinoma, hepatocellular carcinoma or head and neck squamous cell carcinoma were enrolled in the trial. Before TCR sequencing, CD4+ and CD8+ T cells were separately sorted from peripheral blood. Paper-wide results and their limitations: The antigen specificity of the peripheral T cells that underwent clonal expansion was not determined. After ivuxolimab, CD8+ T cells had more expanded clones than CD4+ T cells on average. At doses of 0.1 to 3.0 mg/kg, clonal expansion of both CD4+ and CD8+ T cells in blood was seen between baseline and week 6. Low levels of normalized T-cell clonal expansion were also seen in some nonresponding patients. In partial responders in the 0.1-3.0 mg/kg groups, normalized peripheral clonal expansion was found to be among the lowest, especially among CD8+ T cells.

Notes on this clone: Its antigen remains unidentified. No clone much larger than this one lies a single base away; base qualities are absent.

Deletion took 2 bases off V and 4 bases off J, with a span of 13 bases between the germline ends. CDR1 and CDR2 are drawn from the germline V gene (reference sequence): SGHKS, YYEKEE. From its cysteine to its phenylalanine, the CDR3 spans 14 amino acids. Left in the record is the CDR3 DNA by itself, 42 bases read in frame from the first base. For sequencing of the TCRbeta CDR3 region, genomic DNA was extracted from the sorted cells. The immunoSEQ Assay was used for sequencing of TCRbeta CDR3 regions. Here the immuneACCESS table is served through TCRdb, limited to in-frame sequences with V and J called. Missing clones are a known gap in these copies; in checked studies unresolved V genes cover under half, and the rest lacks a known reason. This sample gives 75,000 to 100,000 clones in total; approximately 80% of them show up just once. Approximately 2.6% of the sample belongs to the ten largest clones.

The clonotype comes from an adult with an advanced solid tumor such as melanoma, head and neck, liver or kidney cancer. Sequenced material: CD4+ or CD8+ T cells sorted from blood, taken in a trial of the OX40 agonist ivuxolimab. This chain is built from TRBV5-5 and TRBJ2-7; confidence is insufficient to name the D gene. The CDR3 region has the sequence CASSLVQTKYEQYF. The DNA is as follows: TGTGCCAGCAGCTTAGTACAGACCAAATACGAGCAGTACTTC. Beyond the CDR3, the reference TRBV5-5 and TRBJ2-7 genes provide the residues; the full variable domain reads: DAGVTQSPTHLIKTRGQQVTLRCSPISGHKSVSWYQQVLGQGPQFIFQYYEKEERGRGNFPDRFSARQFPNYSSELNVNALLLGDSALYLCASSLVQTKYEQYFGPGTRLTVT.